Following are 24 T cell receptor beta chains from one sample sequenced in a study of blood T cells in healthy people across ages. A sample-barcoded 5' primer and a J-beta primer mix were used in a second PCR of about 6 to 11 cycles. TCRdb re-called the 5' RACE reads through MiXCR, storing one row per CDR3 protein. The data show 550,000 to 800,000 distinct CDR3 sequences, with 32% seen just once and just over 15% held by the top ten. The sample consisted of blood. These receptors all stem from a woman of 80 years or more in good health.

This rearrangement joins TRBV20-1 to TRBJ1-1; 8 positions match TRBD1. Losses at the gene ends were 1 base for V and 7 bases for J; bases not matched to a gene: 5. The CDR3 has 13 residues. Germline-derived CDR1 and CDR2 are DFQATT and SNEGSKA (reference sequence). CDR3 bases: TGCAGTGCTAGAGCGACAGGGGCAGGTGAAGCTTTCTTT. Translating gives CSARATGAGEAFF.

As regards this clonotype: Germline and junction disagree at one end, which may indicate a read error. CDR3 in amino acids: CASSSRLAGDRTDAQYF. In nucleotides, the CDR3 is TGTGCCAGCAGTTCGCGACTAGCGGGGGACCGCACAGATGCGCAGTATTTT. This chain links TRBV12-3 or TRBV12-4 with TRBJ2-3; 12 nucleotides agree with TRBD2. CDR3 length: 17 residues.

Worth noting for this clonotype: A much larger clone differs by one base, so this may be a read error. The chain is built from TRBV20-1 and TRBJ1-4; D gene uncertain. The germline CDR1 and CDR2 sequences are DFQATT and SNEGSKA (reference sequence). This CDR3 is 12 amino acids long. V lost 5 bases to trimming and J lost 6 bases, with 10 bases between them. CDR3 protein: CSAGQRDEKLFF. The CDR3 nucleotides are TGCAGTGCTGGTCAACGGGATGAAAAACTGTTTTTT.

In the case of this clonotype: Since no conserved phenylalanine or tryptophan closes the CDR3, a read error is the likely cause. The limits of the CDR3 on the DNA are not certain, so only TCRdb's listed CDR3 is given. The chain uses TRBV29-1 and TRBJ2-1; the table's D call, TRBD1, was not checked against the DNA. The CDR3 spans 14 residues, counting both ends. Germline V lookup: CDR1 SQVTM, CDR2 ANQGSEA. The chain's CDR3 is CSVGIGTAYNEQFC.

This clonotype was picked up a small number of times. Given a much more abundant clone one base away, this may be a read error. The gene calls are TRBV7-9 and TRBJ2-6; TRBD1 might be the D (6 bases). CDR1 is SEHNR, CDR2 FQNEAQ, per germline (reference sequence). CDR3 size: 15 residues. The CDR3 sequence: CASSPGAGGANVRTF. CDR3 nucleotide sequence: TGTGCCAGCAGCCCAGGGGCAGGTGGGGCCAACGTCCGGACTTTC.

There are many counts of this clonotype. The rearrangement uses TRBV7-2 and TRBJ2-3, with TRBD2 identical over 9 bases. CDR1 is SGHTA, CDR2 FQGNSA, per germline. The ends lost 7 bases at V and 4 bases at J; junction bases unmatched: 9. CDR3 length: 15 residues. The CDR3 here is CASTSTSGGADTQYF. Written as DNA, the CDR3 is TGTGCCAGCACCTCGACTAGCGGCGGGGCAGATACGCAGTATTTT.

This clonotype showed up just a few times. The CDR3 DNA is TGCAGTGCTAGAGACCCTAAGGGAACTGAAGCTTTCTTT. Translation: CSARDPKGTEAFF. The rearrangement joins TRBV20-1 to TRBJ1-1; D gene unclear. The germline V gene has CDR1 DFQATT and CDR2 SNEGSKA (reference sequence). This CDR3 is built from 13 residues. Trimming removed 0 bases at V and 5 bases at J, with 10 bases between.

In its sample, this clonotype was seen many times. This chain uses TRBV7-9 with TRBJ1-2; TRBD1 might be the D (5 bases). The CDR3 consists of 14 residues. The V end was cut by 1 base, the J end by 8 bases, with 14 bases between. CDR1 SEHNR and CDR2 FQNEAQ come from the germline V gene (reference sequence). This CDR3 reads CASSLGGTSWGYTF. The CDR3 nucleotides read TGTGCCAGCAGCTTAGGAGGGACTTCTTGGGGCTACACCTTC.

Details on this clonotype: Its ends do not fully match the called genes, so a read error is possible. The genes are TRBV6-2 or TRBV6-3 and TRBJ1-5; no firm D call. The CDR3 contains 13 residues. Germline CDR1 MNHEY, CDR2 SVGEGT. CDR3 region: CASREVSDQPQHF. CDR3 nucleotides: TGTGCCAGCAGAGAGGTTAGCGATCAGCCCCAGCATTTT.

This chain links TRBV2 with TRBJ2-7; possible D gene TRBD1, 6 bases. This CDR3 spans 14 amino acids. Trimming took off 1 base at V and 3 bases at J, with 10 bases between the two ends. Per germline, CDR1 SNHLY and CDR2 FYNNEI. The CDR3 spells CASSEGQAIYEQYF. The CDR3 DNA reads TGTGCCAGCAGTGAAGGACAGGCGATCTACGAGCAGTACTTC.

A remark on this clonotype: With a much larger clone just one base away, this may be a read error. CDR3 in DNA: TGTGCCAGCAGAGGGACAGGACGCGGTCAGCCCCAGCATTTT. This translates into CASRGTGRGQPQHF. The rearrangement links TRBV3-1 to TRBJ1-5, with 8 nucleotides matching TRBD1. The CDR3 is 14 amino acids. The germline V gene has CDR1 LGHDT and CDR2 YNNKEL (reference sequence). Trimming cost V 6 bases and J 6 bases; bases outside gene matches: 7.

This clonotype was picked up a small number of times. A much larger clone lies a single base off, so this may be a read error. The chain carries TRBV12-3 or TRBV12-4 and TRBJ2-1, with TRBD2 as a possible D gene (5 bases). Matching the DNA end better, TRBJ2-7 makes the J call doubtful. This CDR3 has 16 residues. CDR3 residues: CASSSVTGSSYNEQYF. CDR3 DNA sequence: TGTGCCAGCAGTTCAGTGACGGGAAGCTCCTACAATGAGCAGTACTTC.

The rearrangement links TRBV5-6 to TRBJ2-1; TRBD2 is a possible D gene (5 bases). Germline CDR1 and CDR2: SGHDT and YYEEEE. Trimming took off 2 bases at V and 7 bases at J, with 13 bases between the two ends. CDR3 length equals 14 residues. DNA of the CDR3: TGTGCCAGCAGCTTTGAGGGCGCGTGGAATGAGCAGTTCTTC. Protein: CASSFEGAWNEQFF. Drawing the rest from reference TRBV5-6 and TRBJ2-1, the complete variable domain is DAGVTQSPTHLIKTRGQQVTLRCSPKSGHDTVSWYQQALGQGPQFIFQYYEEEERQRGNFPDRFSGHQFPNYSSELNVNALLLGDSALYLCASSFEGAWNEQFFGPGTRLTVL.

There are many counts of this clonotype. The chain couples TRBV7-9 to TRBJ2-4, with TRBD1 identical over 9 bases. V dropped 5 bases and J dropped 1; count of bases not matched to a gene: 6. The CDR3 sequence is 16 residues long. Germline loops: CDR1 SEHNR, CDR2 FQNEAQ (reference sequence). This chain's CDR3 is CASSPTGGEAKNIQYF. Written as DNA, the CDR3 is TGTGCCAGCAGCCCAACAGGGGGCGAGGCCAAAAACATTCAGTACTTC.

This clonotype occurred a few times. The chain uses TRBV4-2 and TRBJ2-2, with D uncertain. There are 16 residues in the CDR3. V lost 1 base and J lost 0, with 9 bases in between. Germline V CDR1 and CDR2: LGHNA, YNFKEQ. As DNA, the CDR3 is TGTGCCAGCAGCCAAGCCCCTTGGGCGAACACCGGGGAGCTGTTTTTT. Protein product: CASSQAPWANTGELFF.

This clonotype was counted between two and nine times. This rearrangement joins TRBV5-6 to TRBJ1-2; 7 bases map to TRBD1. The germline CDR1 and CDR2 sequences are SGHDT and YYEEEE. The CDR3 runs to 14 residues. The V gene end was trimmed by 0 bases and the J gene end by 8 bases; junction bases not matched to a gene: 7. Written as DNA, the CDR3 is TGTGCCAGCAGCTTGGCCGGGCAGGGGGTCGGCTACACCTTC. Encoded protein: CASSLAGQGVGYTF.

This sequence joins TRBV29-1 and TRBJ1-1, with 10 positions matching TRBD1. Per germline, CDR1 SQVTM and CDR2 ANQGSEA. J gave up 8 bases and V 4 bases, and 4 bases lay outside the gene matches. CDR3 length equals 12 residues. CDR3 nucleotides: TGCAGCGTTGGACAGGGGGCCTCGGAAGCTTTCTTT. Amino acids: CSVGQGASEAFF.

This clonotype was found many times. The rearrangement links TRBV7-9 to TRBJ2-4, with 13 positions matching TRBD2. The germline V gene has CDR1 SEHNR and CDR2 FQNEAQ (reference sequence). V shed 4 bases, J shed 0 bases, and the junction held 3 bases outside the gene matches. This CDR3 has 17 residues. CDR3 sequence reads: CASSWTSGGVAKNIQYF. DNA for the CDR3: TGTGCCAGCAGCTGGACTAGCGGGGGAGTAGCCAAAAACATTCAGTACTTC.

The J gene is TRBJ1-2, the V gene TRBV25-1; a weak D match, TRBD1 (6 bases). The CDR3 extends over 15 amino acids. Trimming pared 5 bases from V and 0 bases from J, leaving 13 bases between. Germline values: CDR1 MGHDK, CDR2 SYGVNS. Here the CDR3 reads CASSSPTGSNYGYTF. CDR3 sequence (DNA): TGTGCCAGCAGTTCGCCAACAGGGTCTAACTATGGCTACACCTTC.

This clonotype occurred many times. V usage is TRBV20-1 and J usage is TRBJ2-7; 7 bases match TRBD1. Germline-derived CDR1 and CDR2 are DFQATT and SNEGSKA (reference sequence). The CDR3 is 13 amino acids. Losses at the gene ends were 4 bases for V and 5 bases for J; bases not matched to a gene: 8. The CDR3 protein is CSANRGATNEQYF. In DNA form, the CDR3 reads TGCAGTGCTAACAGGGGCGCGACAAACGAGCAGTACTTC.

This clonotype showed up many times. The J gene is TRBJ2-1, the V gene TRBV10-3; D might be TRBD1 (8 bases). Germline V CDR1 and CDR2: ENHRY, SYGVKD. The CDR3 is 16 amino acids. Between the trimmed V and J ends, which lost 2 bases and 2 bases, there was a span of 13 bases. CDR3 coding DNA: TGTGCCATCAGTGAGAACAGGGGGGGGCCCTACAATGAGCAGTTCTTC. Amino acids: CAISENRGGPYNEQFF.

This clonotype was recorded at least ten times. The chain is built from TRBV6-5 and TRBJ2-5; 8 bases match TRBD2. This CDR3 region has 16 residues. V shed 2 bases and J 3 bases; nucleotides not matched to a gene: 8. The germline V gene has CDR1 MNHEY and CDR2 SVGAGI. The CDR3 DNA sequence: TGTGCCAGCAGTTACGCGGCGGGGGGCCCCGAAGAGACCCAGTACTTC. Its translation: CASSYAAGGPEETQYF.

The chain links TRBV6-6 to TRBJ1-2; 7 bases are shared with TRBD1. Germline V lookup: CDR1 MNHNY, CDR2 SVGAGI (reference sequence). V shed 4 bases and J 3 bases; nucleotides not matched to a gene: 8. This CDR3 has 15 residues. Here the CDR3 reads CASSSEDRLYYGYTF. Written as DNA, the CDR3 is TGTGCCAGCAGTTCCGAGGACAGGCTCTACTATGGCTACACCTTC.

This clonotype was detected ten times or more. The genes are TRBV28 and TRBJ1-5; 9 bases map to TRBD1. V dropped 2 bases and J dropped 3; count of bases not matched to a gene: 8. The CDR3 is made up of 17 amino acids. Germline V lookup: CDR1 MDHEN, CDR2 SYDVKM. The CDR3 region is CASSLDYRGRNNQPQHF. The CDR3, as DNA: TGTGCCAGCAGTTTAGATTACAGGGGGCGAAACAATCAGCCCCAGCATTTT.